One T cell receptor beta chain is described in this entry. Its antigen is still unknown. The read halts 3 residues ahead of the CDR3 end, with the missing end drawn from the germline J gene. This record comes from a study of T cells in women clearing cervical HPV infection. Study as a whole: Control women cleared a single incident HPV16 infection within 12 months. Case blood was drawn when the lesion was first found; control blood after infection became undetectable. Study-level results: Combining TCR richness with V gene abundances gave approximately 0.84 AUC.

V was clipped by 1 base and J by 4 bases, with 7 bases between them. The length of the CDR3 is 14 residues. Germline V CDR1 and CDR2: SEHNR, FQNEAQ (reference sequence). Clones were sequenced by immunoSEQ multiplex PCR, and TCRdb holds only the in-frame ones, with some missing. The listing records about 22,000 clones. This receptor was taken from a woman aged 18 to 75 with a cervical HPV16 infection that either progressed to CIN3+ or cleared (not recorded which). V gene TRBV7-9 combines with J gene TRBJ2-2, with D unclear. Specimen: blood buffy coat. Here the CDR3 reads CASSLVSSTGELFF. The DNA read from the CDR3 is TGTGCCAGCAGCTTAGTATCCAGCACCGGGGAG.